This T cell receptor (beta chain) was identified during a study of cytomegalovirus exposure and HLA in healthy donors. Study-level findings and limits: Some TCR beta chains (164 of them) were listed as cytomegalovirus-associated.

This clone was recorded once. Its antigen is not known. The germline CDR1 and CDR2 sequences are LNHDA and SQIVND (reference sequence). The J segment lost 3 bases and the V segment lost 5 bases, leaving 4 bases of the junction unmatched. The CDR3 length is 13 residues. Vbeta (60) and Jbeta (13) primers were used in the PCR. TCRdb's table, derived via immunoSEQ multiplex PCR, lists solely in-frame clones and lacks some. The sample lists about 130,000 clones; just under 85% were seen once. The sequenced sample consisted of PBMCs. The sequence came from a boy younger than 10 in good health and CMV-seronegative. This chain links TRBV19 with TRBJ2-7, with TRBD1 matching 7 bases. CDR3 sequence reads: CASSSDRDYEQYF. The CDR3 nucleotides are TGTGCCAGTAGTTCTGACAGGGACTACGAGCAGTACTTC. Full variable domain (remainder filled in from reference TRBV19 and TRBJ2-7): DGGITQSPKYLFRKEGQNVTLSCEQNLNHDAMYWYRQDPGQGLRLIYYSQIVNDFQKGDIAEGYSVSREKKESFPLTVTSAQKNPTAFYLCASSSDRDYEQYFGPGTRLTVT.